What follows are 16 T cell receptor beta chains derived from one specimen sequenced in a study of blood T cell repertoires in COVID-19. Only in-frame clones appear in the TCRdb table, and some are missing; sequencing was by immunoSEQ multiplex PCR. Here the sample spans about 380,000 clones, around nine tenths being singletons. Sequencing was done on a sample of PBMCs or T cells enriched from blood (not recorded which). The origin of the receptors is a woman under 30 who had recovered from COVID-19.

The chain uses TRBV7-8 and TRBJ1-5, with TRBD1 matching 7 bases. The V gene's germline CDR1 is SGHVS and CDR2 FQNEAQ. The CDR3 has 16 amino acids. Trimming removed 3 bases from V and 5 bases from J; junction bases left unmatched: 10. CDR3 in amino acids: CASSLTAGGWDQPQHF. CDR3 sequence (DNA): TGTGCCAGCAGCTTGACCGCAGGGGGGTGGGATCAGCCCCAGCATTTT.

CDR3 protein: CASSDRREYSNQPQHF. As DNA, the CDR3 is TGTGCCAGCAGTGATCGTAGGGAGTATAGCAATCAGCCCCAGCATTTT. The V and J genes are TRBV2 and TRBJ1-5, with D hard to call. Germline CDR1 reads SNHLY; CDR2 reads FYNNEI. V was clipped by 3 bases and J by 0 bases, with 12 bases between them. CDR3 length: 16 residues.

The CDR3 DNA is TGTGCCAGCAGTGACCAGGGTAACGAGCAGTACTTC. Protein sequence: CASSDQGNEQYF. V and J are TRBV2 and TRBJ2-7, with D tentatively TRBD1 (5 bases). From germline, CDR1 is SNHLY and CDR2 FYNNEI. Trimming took 3 bases from V and 5 from J, leaving 8 bases between them. The CDR3 has 12 residues.

The CDR3 DNA follows: TGCGCCAGCAGCCAAGAGCCGGGACTAGCGGAGGGGGGGCAGTTCTTC. Encoded protein: CASSQEPGLAEGGQFF. This chain uses TRBV4-3 with TRBJ2-1; 11 nucleotides align to TRBD2. Looked up from germline, CDR1 is LGHNA and CDR2 is YSLEER. The V gene end was trimmed by 0 bases and the J gene end by 12 bases; junction bases not matched to a gene: 10. This CDR3 is 16 amino acids long.

This clone was seen a few times. This sample also contains other DNA sequences that code for the same CDR3. Here the CDR3 DNA reads TGTGCCAGTAGTAGAACAGGTAGAACTGAAGCTTTCTTT. Its protein is CASSRTGRTEAFF. The chain is built from TRBV19 and TRBJ1-1, with D tentatively TRBD1 (5 bases). CDR3 length: 13 amino acids. Germline V CDR1 and CDR2: LNHDA, SQIVND (reference sequence). Between the trimmed V and J ends, which lost 4 bases and 5 bases, there was a span of 11 bases.

This rearrangement joins TRBV6-6 to TRBJ1-2; a weak D match, TRBD1 (6 bases). CDR1 MNHNY and CDR2 SVGAGI come from the germline V gene (reference sequence). This CDR3 contains 15 residues. Trimming shortened V by 2 bases and J by 4 bases, and 14 bases separated the two germline ends. CDR3 sequence reads: CASSYGRGFAYGYTF. The CDR3 region has the DNA TGTGCCAGCAGTTACGGGAGGGGGTTCGCCTATGGCTACACCTTC.

This clone was counted a single time. The chain joins TRBV6-5 to TRBJ1-2; D perhaps matches TRBD1 (6 bases). CDR1 MNHEY and CDR2 SVGAGI come from the germline V gene. Trimming took off 5 bases at V and 10 bases at J, with 11 bases between the two ends. This CDR3 has 11 amino acids. The CDR3 is CASSRQADYTF. The CDR3 nucleotides read TGTGCCAGCAGTAGACAGGCCGACTACACCTTC.

This clone was picked up one time. The chain is built from TRBV4-3 and TRBJ2-7; no definite D call. The germline gives CDR1 LGHNA, CDR2 YSLEER. The CDR3 consists of 17 residues. The V end was cut by 0 bases, the J end by 0 bases, with 15 bases between. DNA for the CDR3: TGCGCCAGCAGCCAAGAATTGGCTGGCGGCTTCTCCTACGAGCAGTACTTC. Translation gives CASSQELAGGFSYEQYF.

V is TRBV18 and J is TRBJ1-1; D is undetermined. V shed 2 bases and J shed 1 base, with 11 bases lying between them. The CDR3 consists of 15 residues. Germline V gene lookup returns CDR1 KGHSH and CDR2 LQKENI. The CDR3 coding sequence is TGTGCCAGCTCACCAGCGGCTTATTGGAACACTGAAGCTTTCTTT. Translation gives CASSPAAYWNTEAFF.

The J gene is TRBJ1-1, the V gene TRBV2; maybe TRBD1 (6 bases). Germline lookup yields CDR1 SNHLY and CDR2 FYNNEI. The CDR3 covers 17 residues. This CDR3 reads CKTRGGRVSGPDTEAFF. The DNA for the CDR3 is TGTAAGACCCGGGGGGGCAGGGTATCTGGGCCGGACACTGAAGCTTTCTTT.

In regard to this clone: Other DNA sequences of this sample code for an identical CDR3. The rearrangement links TRBV7-2 to TRBJ1-3; TRBD1 aligns across 9 bases. There are 15 residues in the CDR3. Trimming cost V 2 bases and J 4 bases; bases outside gene matches: 3. Germline assignment: CDR1 SGHTA and CDR2 FQGNSA. The CDR3 region is CASSLTGGEGNTIYF. CDR3 nucleotides: TGTGCCAGCAGCTTAACAGGGGGCGAAGGAAACACCATATATTTT.

CDR3 amino acids: CASSLAQGANYGYTF. The DNA of the CDR3 is TGTGCCAGCAGCTTAGCCCAGGGGGCAAACTATGGCTACACCTTC. The rearrangement joins TRBV7-2 to TRBJ1-2; 8 nucleotides line up with TRBD1. In germline, CDR1 is SGHTA, CDR2 FQGNSA. CDR3 length equals 15 residues. Unmatched junction bases numbered 2, after V lost 0 bases and J lost 2 bases.

V gene TRBV5-1 combines with J gene TRBJ1-1; 9 bases map to TRBD1. J gave up 0 bases and V 4 bases, and 10 bases lay outside the gene matches. The CDR3 has 17 residues. Germline V gene sequence: CDR1 SGHRS, CDR2 YFSETQ. CDR3 loop: CASSRRDRVSVNTEAFF. The CDR3 bases are TGCGCCAGCAGCAGGCGGGACAGGGTTTCTGTGAACACTGAAGCTTTCTTT.

This rearrangement joins TRBV23-1 to TRBJ1-5, with TRBD1 identical over 8 bases. TRBV23-1 is an open reading frame whose function is uncertain. Trimming at V came to 5 bases and at J to 2 bases, leaving 8 bases not matched to a gene. The CDR3 has 16 residues. The CDR3 DNA reads as TGCGCCAGCAGTAATACGACAGGGGAAGGCAATCAGCCCCAGCATTTT. It specifies CASSNTTGEGNQPQHF.

The sample holds one count of this clone. The junction differs from germline at one of its ends, possibly a read error. The genes are TRBV28 and TRBJ1-1; possibly TRBD1 for D (5 bases). Germline loops: CDR1 MDHEN, CDR2 SYDVKM. There are 14 residues in the CDR3. This chain's CDR3 is CASSFFGGISFAIF. DNA of the CDR3: TGTGCCAGCAGTTTCTTTGGGGGGATAAGTTTTGCGATCTTT.

The rearrangement uses TRBV30 and TRBJ2-7, with 7 nucleotides matching TRBD1. The junction had 9 bases not matched to a gene; V was cut back by 0 bases and J by 1 base. Germline CDR1 GTSNPN, CDR2 SVGIG (reference sequence). CDR3 size: 16 residues. CDR3 bases: TGTGCCTGGAGTGTACTTGGCAGGGGGAGATCCTACGAGCAGTACTTC. Translating it yields CAWSVLGRGRSYEQYF. Variable domain in full (rest from reference TRBV30 and TRBJ2-7): SQTIHQWPATLVQPVGSPLSLECTVEGTSNPNLYWYRQAAGRGLQLLFYSVGIGQISSEVPQNLSASRPQDRQFILSSKKLLLSDSGFYLCAWSVLGRGRSYEQYFGPGTRLTVT.